Sequencing of this T cell receptor beta chain was carried out in a study of T cell responses to AZD1222 COVID-19 vaccine. Trimming took 5 bases from V and 3 from J, leaving 10 bases between them. Germline loops: CDR1 MNHEY, CDR2 SVGEGT. This CDR3 comprises 14 residues. Repertoires were generated with immunoSEQ multiplex PCR, while TCRdb's copy carries only in-frame clones and drops some. The table shows approximately 100,000 clones, with more than 85% occurring only once. This clone was seen more than once but under ten times. The sequence derives from an adult in good health. V usage is TRBV6-2 or TRBV6-3 and J usage is TRBJ2-2, with D tentatively TRBD1 (6 bases). This specimen consisted of peripheral blood, obtained on day 0 of AZD1222 vaccination. CDR3 bases: TGTGCCAGCAGTAGGGACACAGACACCGGGGAGCTGTTTTTT. This codes for CASSRDTDTGELFF.